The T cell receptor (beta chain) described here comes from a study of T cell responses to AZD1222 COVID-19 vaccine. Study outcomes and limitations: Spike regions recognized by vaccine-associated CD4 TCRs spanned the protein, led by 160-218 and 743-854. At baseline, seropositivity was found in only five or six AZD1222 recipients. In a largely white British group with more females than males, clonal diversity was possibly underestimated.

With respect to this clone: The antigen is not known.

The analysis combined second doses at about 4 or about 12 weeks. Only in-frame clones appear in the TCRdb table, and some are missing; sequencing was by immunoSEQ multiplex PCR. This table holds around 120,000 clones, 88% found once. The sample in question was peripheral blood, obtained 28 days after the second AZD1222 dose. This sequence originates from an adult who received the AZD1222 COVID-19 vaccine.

As DNA, the CDR3 is TGTGCCAGCAGTTTATATGCAGGGGGGACTGAAGCTTTCTTT. This translates into CASSLYAGGTEAFF. The chain employs TRBV27 and TRBJ1-1; the match to TRBD1 covers 7 bases. The germline gives CDR1 MNHEY, CDR2 SMNVEV (reference sequence). The length of the CDR3 is 14 residues. With 1 base clipped from V and 5 bases from J, the junction kept 4 bases outside the gene matches.